This T cell receptor beta chain was recovered during a study of T-cell memory formation after mild COVID-19. The CDR3 is 16 amino acids. Germline lookup yields CDR1 SGHTA and CDR2 FQGNSA. Losses at the gene ends were 1 base for V and 8 bases for J; bases not matched to a gene: 11. Regarding this clonotype: Its specificity is unknown.

TCRdb re-derived calls from the 5' RACE reads in MiXCR, one entry per CDR3 protein. There are about 190,000 distinct CDR3 sequences in the sample; roughly 27% occur only once, and approximately 10% lies in the top ten. General study points: The pre-infection memory compartment contained some responding clones, suggesting cross-reactive memory joined. The SARS-CoV-2 specificity of second-wave clones reaching peak at day 37 remained unverified.

The chain joins TRBV7-2 to TRBJ2-1, with TRBD2 matching over 7 bases. This TCR came from an adult woman who had mild COVID-19 (a few samples of this study predate the infection). Cell type and time point are not known. Sequenced: PBMCs or a T cell subset sorted from them (not recorded which). The CDR3, as DNA: TGTGCCAGCAGCTTAGTCGGGTCGACTAGCTCCCATGAGCAGTTCTTC. Protein: CASSLVGSTSSHEQFF.